This T cell receptor beta chain was identified in a study of response to subunit inactivated influenza vaccine. Germline lookup yields CDR1 KGHDR and CDR2 SFDVKD. V lost 7 bases and J lost 8, with 26 bases in between. This CDR3 has 17 amino acids. From the RT-PCR reads, TCRdb called clonotypes with MiXCR, one entry per CDR3 protein. The table lists over 650,000 distinct CDR3 sequences, approximately 17% of them singletons. The sample in question was PBMCs from blood, obtained roughly 5 days after vaccination. This clonotype originated in a man in his forties or fifties who received an inactivated influenza vaccine. The chain uses TRBV24-1 and TRBJ2-4; the D call may be TRBD1 or TRBD2 (6 bases each). The CDR3 bases are TGTGCCACCAGCCACGCCGGGGGTCAAGATAAGGGGGACATTCAGTACTTC. It codes for CATSHAGGQDKGDIQYF.